What follows are 24 T cell receptor beta chains derived from one specimen sequenced in a study of cytomegalovirus exposure and HLA in healthy donors (dated by TCRdb to 2017 to 2019). The protocol used for the library was the immunoSEQ multiplex PCR assay. The multiplex PCR relied on a mix of 60 forward primers for TCR Vbeta segments and 13 reverse primers for TCR Jbeta segments. TCRdb obtained this table from immuneACCESS and retained in-frame rearrangements with V and J assigned. These tables miss some clones; where compared with another copy, unresolved V genes account for less than half of the shortfall, and the remainder is unexplained. The sample table includes about 160,000 clones. The ten most abundant clones make up under 2% of the sample. Material: PBMCs. These receptor sequences come from a woman in her fifties or sixties in good health and CMV-seronegative.

V is TRBV7-8 and J is TRBJ1-2; D may be TRBD1 (6 bases). Trimming cost V 3 bases and J 2 bases, with 13 bases left between them. The CDR3 is made up of 15 amino acids. Germline V gives CDR1 SGHVS, CDR2 FQNEAQ. The CDR3 nucleotides read TGTGCCAGCAGCTTGGGACAATCGGGAAACTATGGCTACACCTTC. Residues: CASSLGQSGNYGYTF.

The rearrangement joins TRBV18 to TRBJ1-5; D uncertain. Germline CDR1 KGHSH, CDR2 LQKENI. Trimming removed 4 bases from V and 2 bases from J, with 9 bases in between. The length of the CDR3 is 14 residues. This chain's CDR3 is CASSLVAGNQPQHF. Written as DNA, the CDR3 is TGTGCCAGCTCACTGGTTGCGGGCAATCAGCCCCAGCATTTT.

V is TRBV7-2 and J is TRBJ2-1; D may be TRBD2 (6 bases). Per the germline V gene, CDR1 is SGHTA and CDR2 is FQGNSA. Trimming stripped 5 bases from V and 9 bases from J, with 20 bases between. The CDR3 totals 15 residues. CDR3 DNA: TGTGCCAGCAGCCCCGCGGCACCCAGGAGGGGTGAGCAGTTCTTC. It encodes CASSPAAPRRGEQFF. Filled out from reference TRBV7-2 and TRBJ2-1, the complete variable domain reads GAGVSQSPSNKVTEKGKDVELRCDPISGHTALYWYRQSLGQGLEFLIYFQGNSAPDKSGLPSDRFSAERTGGSVSTLTIQRTQQEDSAVYLCASSPAAPRRGEQFFGPGTRLTVL.

This chain links TRBV28 with TRBJ1-5; 10 bases are shared with TRBD1. J gave up 2 bases and V 1 base, and 8 bases lay outside the gene matches. CDR1 MDHEN and CDR2 SYDVKM come from the germline V gene. The CDR3 sequence is 18 residues long. The CDR3 DNA reads TGTGCCAGCAGTTTATATGAAGGGACAGGGGCGGGCAATCAGCCCCAGCATTTT. Translating it yields CASSLYEGTGAGNQPQHF.

The CDR3 nucleotides read TGTGCCAGCAGTTACAGGGATAGCACAGATACGCAGTATTTT. Protein: CASSYRDSTDTQYF. V gene TRBV28 combines with J gene TRBJ2-3; possible D gene TRBD1, 6 bases. Germline CDR1 MDHEN, CDR2 SYDVKM. V gave up 4 bases and J gave up 0 bases, with 8 bases separating them. The CDR3 contains 14 residues.

The chain couples TRBV4-3 to TRBJ2-3, with 11 bases lining up with TRBD2. The CDR3 extends over 15 amino acids. Germline loops: CDR1 LGHNA, CDR2 YSLEER. Losses at the gene ends were 1 base for V and 4 bases for J; bases not matched to a gene: 1. The CDR3 region is CASSQVSGRADTQYF. The CDR3 DNA reads as TGCGCCAGCAGCCAAGTTAGCGGGAGGGCAGATACGCAGTATTTT.

V is TRBV27 and J is TRBJ2-7, with a tentative D call TRBD1 (6 bases). V lost 2 bases, J lost 0 bases, and 11 bases lay in between. The CDR3 runs to 15 residues. Germline loops: CDR1 MNHEY, CDR2 SMNVEV (reference sequence). CDR3 sequence reads: CASSLVGAFSYEQYF. The CDR3 DNA is TGTGCCAGCAGTTTAGTGGGGGCTTTCTCCTACGAGCAGTACTTC.

This chain joins TRBV6-7 and TRBJ1-3; D call uncertain. TRBV6-7 is filed as an ORF, its function uncertain. This CDR3 is built from 16 residues. V lost 0 bases and J 2 bases, leaving 11 bases between the germline ends. CDR3 loop: CASSYSRGGAGNTIYF. In nucleotides, the CDR3 is TGTGCCAGCAGTTACTCGCGGGGAGGCGCTGGAAACACCATATATTTT.

The chain carries TRBV4-2 and TRBJ2-2; TRBD2 agrees at 10 bases. The CDR3 spans 17 residues. The junction had 4 bases not matched to a gene; V was cut back by 0 bases and J by 3 bases. CDR1 is LGHNA, CDR2 YNFKEQ, per germline. The CDR3 nucleotides are TGTGCCAGCAGCCAAGATGGGCTAGCGGGAGACACCGGGGAGCTGTTTTTT. It encodes CASSQDGLAGDTGELFF.

The CDR3 sequence is CASSYSFRDRGNEQFF. The DNA for the CDR3 is TGTGCCAGCAGTTACTCATTCCGGGACAGGGGCAATGAGCAGTTCTTC. This chain uses TRBV6-5 with TRBJ2-1, with 10 bases fitting TRBD1. This CDR3 is built from 16 residues. The trim removed 0 bases at V and 6 bases at J, leaving 5 bases unmatched. CDR1 is MNHEY and CDR2 is SVGAGI in the germline V gene.

Here the CDR3 DNA reads TGTGCCATCAGTGGAGGACAAAGCGAGAATGAGCAGTTCTTC. The encoded protein is CAISGGQSENEQFF. The rearrangement joins TRBV10-3 to TRBJ2-1; TRBD1 might be the D (5 bases). Trimming pared 4 bases from V and 7 bases from J, leaving 14 bases between. The germline gives CDR1 ENHRY, CDR2 SYGVKD. The CDR3 loop spans 14 amino acids.

A note on this clone: Mismatch with germline at one junction end may stem from a read error. The chain employs TRBV5-6 and TRBJ2-6; maybe TRBD1 (5 bases). Germline V CDR1 and CDR2: SGHDT, YYEEEE. CDR3 length equals 14 residues. The chain's CDR3 is CASSFSPGANVLTF. CDR3 in DNA: TGTGCCAGCAGCTTCTCACCTGGGGCTAACGTCCTGACTTTC.

V is TRBV5-4 and J is TRBJ2-7, with TRBD2 matching 9 bases. Germline CDR1 is SGHNT and CDR2 is YYREEE (reference sequence). This CDR3 is 17 amino acids long. The V and J ends lost 0 bases and 2 bases, in that order; junction bases with no gene match: 9. DNA for the CDR3: TGTGCCAGCAGCTTGGATGGTGGGGCGGGGGGGCCCTACGAGCAGTACTTC. Residues: CASSLDGGAGGPYEQYF.

The rearrangement uses TRBV30 and TRBJ1-1; weak D call: TRBD1 (6 bases). Germline V lookup: CDR1 GTSNPN, CDR2 SVGIG (reference sequence). V dropped 4 bases and J dropped 0 bases, with 12 bases sitting between them. This CDR3 has 14 residues. The CDR3 sequence: CAWTRTDMNTEAFF. The CDR3 DNA reads TGTGCCTGGACTAGGACAGACATGAACACTGAAGCTTTCTTT.

The chain employs TRBV11-2 and TRBJ2-3; a weak D match, TRBD2 (6 bases). The CDR3 covers 16 residues. Trimming pared 2 bases from V and 2 bases from J, leaving 14 bases between. Germline V lookup: CDR1 SGHAT, CDR2 FQNNGV. The CDR3 spells CASSLRGGALTDTQYF. The CDR3 region has the DNA TGTGCCAGCAGCTTACGAGGAGGGGCCCTCACAGATACGCAGTATTTT. Full variable domain (rest looked up from reference TRBV11-2 and TRBJ2-3): EAGVAQSPRYKIIEKRQSVAFWCNPISGHATLYWYQQILGQGPKLLIQFQNNGVVDDSQLPKDRFSAERLKGVDSTLKIQPAKLEDSAVYLCASSLRGGALTDTQYFGPGTRLTVL.

The gene calls are TRBV20-1 and TRBJ1-2; a weak D match, TRBD1 (5 bases). CDR1 is DFQATT and CDR2 is SNEGSKA in the germline V gene (reference sequence). Trimming removed 6 bases from V and 7 bases from J, with 12 bases in between. This CDR3 is built from 11 residues. In nucleotides, the CDR3 is TGCAGTGCACCTCAGGGAAGTGGCTACACCTTC. Encoded protein: CSAPQGSGYTF.

This chain joins TRBV19 and TRBJ2-1, with 8 positions matching TRBD2. The junction had 7 bases not matched to a gene; V was cut back by 7 bases and J by 5 bases. Germline lookup yields CDR1 LNHDA and CDR2 SQIVND (reference sequence). The CDR3 loop spans 14 amino acids. CDR3 bases: TGTGCCAGTACGAGCGGGAGAGCCAACAATGAGCAGTTCTTC. It yields the protein CASTSGRANNEQFF. The whole variable domain, remainder taken from reference TRBV19 and TRBJ2-1, is DGGITQSPKYLFRKEGQNVTLSCEQNLNHDAMYWYRQDPGQGLRLIYYSQIVNDFQKGDIAEGYSVSREKKESFPLTVTSAQKNPTAFYLCASTSGRANNEQFFGPGTRLTVL.

The chain uses TRBV30 and TRBJ1-5; 8 bases line up with TRBD1. J gave up 6 bases and V 0 bases, and 7 bases lay outside the gene matches. Per the germline V gene, CDR1 is GTSNPN and CDR2 is SVGIG (reference sequence). CDR3 length: 15 residues. CDR3 residues: CAWSVRGQGGQPQHF. The DNA of the CDR3 is TGTGCCTGGAGTGTACGCGGACAGGGTGGTCAGCCCCAGCATTTT.

The V call is TRBV5-1, the J call TRBJ2-2; the D gene is possibly TRBD2 (5 bases). Germline loops: CDR1 SGHRS, CDR2 YFSETQ. This CDR3 has 16 amino acids. V lost 4 bases and J lost 5, with 18 bases in between. CDR3 sequence (DNA): TGCGCCAGCAGCGCGGTACCCACGAGGGAGACCGGGGAGCTGTTTTTT. The encoded protein is CASSAVPTRETGELFF.

V gene TRBV6-1 combines with J gene TRBJ1-5; D ambiguous. The CDR3 extends over 15 amino acids. Germline V CDR1 and CDR2: MNHNS, SASEGT. V lost 2 bases and J lost 3, with 11 bases in between. In DNA, the CDR3 is TGTGCCAGCAGTGAATGGGCAGCCGACAATCAGCCCCAGCATTTT. As protein: CASSEWAADNQPQHF.

The chain links TRBV5-1 to TRBJ2-5; unclear D gene. The germline V gene encodes CDR1 SGHRS and CDR2 YFSETQ. The V end lost 5 bases, the J end lost 5 bases, and 16 bases lay between the germline ends. This CDR3 is built from 14 residues. For the CDR3, the DNA is TGCGCCAGCAGTTCCTTAGAGGTCCAGGAGACCCAGTACTTC. Encoded protein: CASSSLEVQETQYF.

The chain couples TRBV9 to TRBJ2-2, with D perhaps TRBD2 (6 bases). The V and J ends lost 7 bases and 3 bases respectively, with 16 bases between them. The CDR3 length is 15 residues. Germline V CDR1 and CDR2: SGDLS, YYNGEE. The CDR3 region has the DNA TGTGCCAGCGCGAGGCGGGGCGAGGACACCGGGGAGCTGTTTTTT. As protein: CASARRGEDTGELFF.

This chain joins TRBV25-1 and TRBJ2-7, with a possible D match to TRBD2 (6 bases). This CDR3 region has 15 residues. Germline loops: CDR1 MGHDK, CDR2 SYGVNS. V was shortened by 0 bases and J by 5 bases, with 14 bases between the two germline ends. Here the CDR3 DNA reads TGTGCCAGCAGTGAATACTCGGGGGTACGGGACGAGCAGTACTTC. This codes for CASSEYSGVRDEQYF.

The rearrangement uses TRBV6-1 and TRBJ1-5; no firm D call. CDR3 length: 14 residues. Trimming took off 8 bases at V and 2 bases at J, with 13 bases between the two ends. Germline V gene data show CDR1 as MNHNS and CDR2 as SASEGT. This CDR3 reads CASLDAAGNQPQHF. The CDR3 DNA sequence: TGTGCCAGCCTAGACGCCGCCGGCAATCAGCCCCAGCATTTT.